These 28 T cell receptor beta chains were sequenced from one sample in a study of T-cell reconstitution after alpha-beta-depleted transplantation in children. Unique molecular identifiers were incorporated during preparation of the TCRbeta library. TCRdb ran MiXCR on the PCR reads and lists one entry per CDR3 protein. The repertoire includes a few hundred thousand distinct CDR3 sequences, 10% of them detected once, and around 2.5% sits in the top ten. Sequenced material: PBMCs from the stem cell graft donor, taken from the stem cell graft. These receptors all come from a human donor who donated a stem cell graft to a child with acute lymphoblastic leukemia.

This clonotype has a handful of counts. V gene TRBV15 combines with J gene TRBJ2-4, with D hard to call. The CDR3 contains 16 residues. Trimming shortened V by 5 bases and J by 0 bases, and 14 bases separated the two germline ends. Germline V lookup: CDR1 LNHNV, CDR2 YYDKDF (reference sequence). CDR3 sequence: CATSRWYDIAKNIQYF. CDR3 nucleotides: TGTGCCACCAGCCGCTGGTACGACATAGCCAAAAACATTCAGTACTTC.

CDR3 nucleotides: TGTGCCAGCAGCGTAGGGACAGGGGGGAACAATGAGCAGTTCTTC. Its translation is CASSVGTGGNNEQFF. The rearrangement uses TRBV11-3 and TRBJ2-1, with TRBD1 identical over 11 bases. CDR1 and CDR2 (germline): SGHNT, YENEEA. This CDR3 has 15 amino acids. Losses at the gene ends were 5 bases for V and 5 bases for J; bases not matched to a gene: 5.

V gene TRBV6-2 or TRBV6-3 combines with J gene TRBJ2-7; D possibly uses TRBD1 or TRBD2 (5 bases each). CDR3 length: 16 residues. V was shortened by 0 bases and J by 3 bases, with 15 bases between the two germline ends. CDR1 is MNHEY, CDR2 SVGEGT, per germline. The CDR3 DNA reads as TGTGCCAGCAGTTACTCTGGTGAGGGGAGTGTCTACGAGCAGTACTTC. Encoded protein: CASSYSGEGSVYEQYF.

This clonotype was found many times. The chain couples TRBV12-3 or TRBV12-4 to TRBJ2-1; D is uncertain. With 3 bases removed from V and 7 bases from J, the gap between germline ends came to 10 bases. This CDR3 region has 13 residues. CDR3 DNA: TGTGCCAGCAGTTTCCATTTAGGGAATGAGCAGTTCTTC. It codes for CASSFHLGNEQFF.

V gene TRBV7-9 combines with J gene TRBJ2-5; 7 bases align to TRBD1. The CDR3 has 15 residues. Germline V gene sequence: CDR1 SEHNR, CDR2 FQNEAQ (reference sequence). Trimming cost V 2 bases and J 3 bases; bases outside gene matches: 6. Here the CDR3 DNA reads TGTGCCAGCAGCTTACGACAGGGAAAAAAAGAGACCCAGTACTTC. Its protein is CASSLRQGKKETQYF.

At least ten counts were recorded for this clonotype. This rearrangement joins TRBV12-3 or TRBV12-4 to TRBJ1-2; possible D gene TRBD1, 5 bases. V was clipped by 3 bases and J by 6 bases, with 11 bases between them. CDR3 length equals 13 residues. The CDR3 here is CASSFSRVDGYTF. The DNA of the CDR3 is TGTGCCAGCAGTTTTTCCAGGGTCGATGGCTACACCTTC.

In its sample, this clonotype was seen many times. J is TRBJ2-3 and V is TRBV9; weak D call: TRBD2 (5 bases). Per the germline V gene, CDR1 is SGDLS and CDR2 is YYNGEE. With 3 bases removed from V and 8 bases from J, the gap between germline ends came to 16 bases. This CDR3 spans 14 amino acids. The CDR3 region is CASSATLSGGTQYF. CDR3 DNA sequence: TGTGCCAGCAGCGCAACGCTTTCAGGAGGTACGCAGTATTTT.

This clonotype was seen repeatedly, ten times or more. The chain joins TRBV10-3 to TRBJ2-1, with 13 bases matching TRBD2. The V and J ends lost 6 bases and 0 bases, in that order; junction bases with no gene match: 2. Germline-derived CDR1 and CDR2 are ENHRY and SYGVKD. The CDR3 is 16 amino acids. This CDR3 is CAISRTSGSSYNEQFF. As DNA, the CDR3 is TGTGCCATCAGCCGGACTAGCGGGAGCTCCTACAATGAGCAGTTCTTC.

This clonotype was seen at least ten times. V and J are TRBV13 and TRBJ2-7; 7 positions match TRBD1. Trimming at V came to 6 bases and at J to 3 bases, leaving 8 bases not matched to a gene. The germline V gene has CDR1 PRHDT and CDR2 FYEKMQ (reference sequence). The CDR3 sequence is 14 residues long. CDR3 sequence (DNA): TGTGCCAGCAGGGTATGGGGACAGAGCTACGAGCAGTACTTC. Its translation is CASRVWGQSYEQYF. The whole variable domain, filled in from reference TRBV13 and TRBJ2-7, reads AAGVIQSPRHLIKEKRETATLKCYPIPRHDTVYWYQQGPGQDPQFLISFYEKMQSDKGSIPDRFSAQQFSDYHSELNMSSLELGDSALYFCASRVWGQSYEQYFGPGTRLTVT.

The V and J genes are TRBV3-1 and TRBJ2-3; tentative D call: TRBD2 (6 bases). The V end was cut by 2 bases, the J end by 7 bases, with 16 bases between. Looked up from germline, CDR1 is LGHDT and CDR2 is YNNKEL (reference sequence). The CDR3 contains 15 residues. This CDR3 is CASSQTGDRKNTQYF. The CDR3, as DNA: TGTGCCAGCAGCCAAACGGGGGATAGGAAAAATACGCAGTATTTT.

In its sample, this clonotype was seen many times. This chain connects TRBV12-3 or TRBV12-4 to TRBJ2-7; TRBD1 aligns across 8 bases. This CDR3 is built from 16 residues. The ends lost 3 bases at V and 3 bases at J; junction bases unmatched: 10. CDR3: CASSLDRETIYYEQYF. CDR3 bases: TGTGCCAGCAGTTTGGACAGGGAAACGATCTACTACGAGCAGTACTTC.

This clonotype has just a few counts. The V call is TRBV27, the J call TRBJ1-2, with 7 bases identical to TRBD1. The CDR3 contains 14 residues. The V gene's germline CDR1 is MNHEY and CDR2 SMNVEV (reference sequence). The junction had 2 bases not matched to a gene; V was cut back by 0 bases and J by 4 bases. DNA for the CDR3: TGTGCCAGCAGTTTATCGCACAGGGGCTATGGCTACACCTTC. Amino acid sequence: CASSLSHRGYGYTF.

The chain is built from TRBV29-1 and TRBJ2-2, with D uncertain. CDR1 and CDR2 from the germline V gene are SQVTM and ANQGSEA. Trimming removed 3 bases from V and 0 bases from J, with 8 bases in between. The CDR3 totals 14 residues. The chain's CDR3 is CSVDRGTNTGELFF. For the CDR3, the DNA is TGCAGCGTTGATAGAGGAACGAACACCGGGGAGCTGTTTTTT.

Only a few counts were recorded for this clonotype. The CDR3 DNA sequence: TGCAGTGCTAGCGGACAGGGGGCTTGGAATTCACCCCTCCACTTT. Translation: CSASGQGAWNSPLHF. The chain is built from TRBV20-1 and TRBJ1-6; 11 positions match TRBD1. The CDR3 is 15 residues long. Germline V gene lookup returns CDR1 DFQATT and CDR2 SNEGSKA (reference sequence). The J segment lost 7 bases and the V segment lost 3 bases, leaving 5 bases of the junction unmatched.

The V and J genes are TRBV7-9 and TRBJ2-1; weak D call: TRBD2 (6 bases). V was trimmed by 0 bases and J by 2 bases, leaving 11 bases between them. Looked up from germline, CDR1 is SEHNR and CDR2 is FQNEAQ (reference sequence). CDR3 length: 16 residues. The CDR3 loop reads CASSLASGYTYNEQFF. DNA of the CDR3: TGTGCCAGCAGCTTAGCTAGCGGTTACACCTACAATGAGCAGTTCTTC.

This chain joins TRBV7-9 and TRBJ2-1, with D perhaps TRBD2 (6 bases). Trimming shortened V by 5 bases and J by 3 bases, and 14 bases separated the two germline ends. The CDR3 runs to 15 residues. Germline V lookup: CDR1 SEHNR, CDR2 FQNEAQ (reference sequence). The CDR3 DNA reads as TGTGCCAGCAGCGTCTCCGGGACTTACTACAATGAGCAGTTCTTC. The encoded protein is CASSVSGTYYNEQFF.

The V and J genes are TRBV12-3 or TRBV12-4 and TRBJ1-1, with 7 bases fitting TRBD1. This CDR3 has 14 residues. Losses at the gene ends were 3 bases for V and 9 bases for J; bases not matched to a gene: 10. In DNA, the CDR3 is TGTGCCAGCAGTTTTCAAGGAACAGGGGCTCAAGCTTTCTTT. Amino acid sequence: CASSFQGTGAQAFF.

This clonotype has a count of ten or more. V and J are TRBV12-3 or TRBV12-4 and TRBJ2-1, with D unresolved. V lost 8 bases and J lost 10, with 12 bases in between. This CDR3 region has 11 residues. Written as DNA, the CDR3 is TGTGCCAGCGGTAAAGGGCGGGAGCAGTTCTTC. This sequence encodes CASGKGREQFF.

Many counts were recorded for this clonotype. The chain employs TRBV4-2 and TRBJ1-4, with a weak D call TRBD1 (6 bases). The CDR3 has 18 residues. V lost 0 bases to trimming and J lost 2 bases, with 16 bases between them. CDR1 and CDR2 (germline): LGHNA, YNFKEQ. This CDR3 is CASSQDPGAMGTNEKLFF. The CDR3 DNA sequence: TGTGCCAGCAGCCAAGACCCAGGGGCGATGGGGACTAATGAAAAACTGTTTTTT.

This CDR3 reads CASTRGGELFF. The CDR3 DNA sequence: TGTGCCAGCACTCGGGGGGGGGAGCTGTTTTTT. The chain couples TRBV6-6 to TRBJ2-2; possibly TRBD2 for D (6 bases). V dropped 7 bases and J dropped 8 bases, with 8 bases sitting between them. The CDR3 has 11 amino acids. CDR1 is MNHNY, CDR2 SVGAGI, per germline (reference sequence).

This clonotype has only a few counts. The chain combines TRBV7-8 with TRBJ2-1, with D perhaps TRBD2 (6 bases). The CDR3 is 17 amino acids. Germline V CDR1 and CDR2: SGHVS, FQNEAQ. V was shortened by 3 bases and J by 0 bases, with 15 bases between the two germline ends. This CDR3 is CASSFLIAENSYNEQFF. CDR3 nucleotide sequence: TGTGCCAGCAGCTTCCTTATAGCGGAAAACTCCTACAATGAGCAGTTCTTC.

This clonotype was detected a few times. This rearrangement joins TRBV20-1 to TRBJ2-7; possible D gene TRBD1, 6 bases. Germline V gene data show CDR1 as DFQATT and CDR2 as SNEGSKA (reference sequence). The CDR3 contains 16 residues. Trimming cost V 3 bases and J 1 base, with 19 bases left between them. The CDR3 is CSARGAPKDSSYEQYF. CDR3 DNA sequence: TGCAGTGCTAGGGGTGCCCCCAAGGACAGTTCCTACGAGCAGTACTTC.

This clonotype was counted between two and nine times. The chain combines TRBV6-6 with TRBJ2-1; D not certain. Germline V lookup: CDR1 MNHNY, CDR2 SVGAGI (reference sequence). The CDR3 contains 11 residues. V lost 8 bases to trimming and J lost 8 bases, with 10 bases between them. In nucleotides, the CDR3 is TGTGCCAGCCCGCTCGGCGATGAGCAGTTCTTC. Translated: CASPLGDEQFF.

The CDR3 DNA reads as TGCGCCAGCAGCGCGAGGGTTGGTGGGTATACGCAGTATTTT. It yields the protein CASSARVGGYTQYF. J is TRBJ2-3 and V is TRBV4-1; D is perhaps TRBD2 (5 bases). V was pared by 5 bases and J by 7 bases, with 16 bases between. Germline lookup yields CDR1 MGHRA and CDR2 YSYEKL. This CDR3 spans 14 amino acids.

The chain employs TRBV5-6 and TRBJ2-7; TRBD2 aligns across 12 bases. V was pared by 4 bases and J by 4 bases, with 12 bases of the junction left unmatched. The V gene's germline CDR1 is SGHDT and CDR2 YYEEEE. The length of the CDR3 is 17 residues. The CDR3 loop reads CASSPPNGLAGSYEQYF. For the CDR3, the DNA is TGTGCCAGCAGCCCACCCAACGGACTAGCGGGGTCATACGAGCAGTACTTC.

This clonotype has at least ten counts. The genes are TRBV20-1 and TRBJ2-7; TRBD2 agrees at 9 bases. Unmatched junction bases numbered 5, after V lost 0 bases and J lost 2 bases. Germline V gene lookup returns CDR1 DFQATT and CDR2 SNEGSKA (reference sequence). There are 15 residues in the CDR3. The CDR3 DNA reads as TGCAGTGCTAGAGATTTAGCGGGAGAGGCCTACGAGCAGTACTTC. Encoded protein: CSARDLAGEAYEQYF.

This clonotype was detected a few times. The V call is TRBV7-2, the J call TRBJ2-1; no reliable D call. This CDR3 has 14 residues. V gave up 1 base and J gave up 6 bases, with 10 bases separating them. Germline CDR1 reads SGHTA; CDR2 reads FQGNSA. The CDR3 DNA reads TGTGCCAGCAGCTTAGAGCCGGTGGGCAATGAGCAGTTCTTC. This translates into CASSLEPVGNEQFF.

Worth noting for this clonotype: One end of the junction varies from germline; a read error may be responsible. V usage is TRBV20-1 and J usage is TRBJ2-3; either TRBD1 or TRBD2 may fit D (5 bases each). The CDR3 runs to 15 residues. Germline V gives CDR1 DFQATT, CDR2 SNEGSKA (reference sequence). The CDR3 sequence: CSAQRGPRSTETQYF. In nucleotides, the CDR3 is TGCAGTGCTCAGAGGGGCCCCCGGAGCACAGAAACGCAGTATTTT.